The 31 T cell receptor beta chains in this list originate from one sample, sequenced in a study of blood T cell repertoires in COVID-19. TCRdb's copy holds only in-frame clones and misses some; the assay was immunoSEQ multiplex PCR. Here the sample spans 300,000 or so clones, 90% being singletons. The sequenced sample was PBMCs or T cells enriched from blood (not recorded which). Receptors were obtained from a man between 60 and 70 years old who had recovered from COVID-19.

The V gene is TRBV19, the J gene TRBJ1-1; D remains ambiguous. Trimming left V 5 bases short and J 1 base short, with 17 bases between. Per germline, CDR1 LNHDA and CDR2 SQIVND (reference sequence). This CDR3 comprises 16 residues. In DNA form, the CDR3 reads TGTGCCAGTAGTCCGGATACATGGACTGGGAACACTGAAGCTTTCTTT. Translated: CASSPDTWTGNTEAFF.

This sequence joins TRBV18 and TRBJ2-2; D call uncertain. V was shortened by 6 bases and J by 0 bases, with 14 bases between the two germline ends. The CDR3 covers 16 residues. Germline V gene lookup returns CDR1 KGHSH and CDR2 LQKENI. This CDR3 is CASSPRSPANTGELFF. Written as DNA, the CDR3 is TGTGCCAGCTCTCCCAGGTCTCCCGCGAACACCGGGGAGCTGTTTTTT.

The chain employs TRBV19 and TRBJ1-2; perhaps TRBD1 as D (6 bases). Germline CDR1 and CDR2: LNHDA and SQIVND (reference sequence). The CDR3 runs to 14 residues. Trimming took off 7 bases at V and 5 bases at J, with 17 bases between the two ends. CDR3 sequence (DNA): TGTGCCAGTACCACCTCCCGGGACACTTATGGCTACACCTTC. Its translation: CASTTSRDTYGYTF.

V and J are TRBV6-2 or TRBV6-3 and TRBJ2-7; D is perhaps TRBD1 (6 bases). CDR1 MNHEY and CDR2 SVGEGT come from the germline V gene. The CDR3 runs 13 residues. Trimming removed 5 bases at V and 6 bases at J, with 14 bases between. Written as DNA, the CDR3 is TGTGCCAGCAGTCCAGGGGCGCTGGCCGAGCAGTACTTC. As protein: CASSPGALAEQYF.

The J gene is TRBJ1-2, the V gene TRBV5-5; D gene ambiguous. V dropped 1 base and J dropped 8 bases, with 24 bases sitting between them. The CDR3 consists of 17 residues. CDR1 and CDR2 from the germline V gene are SGHKS and YYEKEE (reference sequence). CDR3 nucleotide sequence: TGTGCCAGCAGCTTGTTTCCCAGAATAAATAACTATGTGGGCTACACCTTC. The encoded protein is CASSLFPRINNYVGYTF.

This clone was counted between two and nine times. The V and J genes are TRBV9 and TRBJ2-7; possibly TRBD1 for D (6 bases). From germline, CDR1 is SGDLS and CDR2 YYNGEE. V lost 3 bases to trimming and J lost 2 bases, with 12 bases between them. There are 14 residues in the CDR3. The CDR3 region is CASSETGTTYEQYF. Here the CDR3 DNA reads TGTGCCAGCAGCGAAACCGGGACAACCTACGAGCAGTACTTC.

CDR3 sequence (DNA): TGCGCCAGCAGCTTGGCCGTCGGGTCCACAAGTTATGGCTACACCTTC. Translating gives CASSLAVGSTSYGYTF. The chain couples TRBV5-1 to TRBJ1-2; D is undetermined. The V gene lost 0 bases and the J gene lost 5 bases, with 17 bases spanning the gap. Per germline, CDR1 SGHRS and CDR2 YFSETQ. CDR3 size: 16 residues.

The genes are TRBV10-3 and TRBJ2-5; D uncertain. The germline V and J ends were trimmed by 7 bases and 5 bases, with 11 bases remaining between them. CDR3 size: 12 residues. CDR1 is ENHRY, CDR2 SYGVKD, per germline. For the CDR3, the DNA is TGTGCCATCACCAAGGAAGCGGAGACCCAGTACTTC. This encodes CAITKEAETQYF.

This clone was counted between two and nine times. The V call is TRBV9, the J call TRBJ1-2, with unresolved D. Germline V gene data show CDR1 as SGDLS and CDR2 as YYNGEE. The V end lost 0 bases, the J end lost 6 bases, and 9 bases lay between the germline ends. This CDR3 has 13 amino acids. CDR3 coding DNA: TGTGCCAGCAGCGTAGACGGGTTGGATGGCTACACCTTC. As protein: CASSVDGLDGYTF.

The V gene is TRBV19, the J gene TRBJ1-5, with TRBD1 identical over 7 bases. This CDR3 contains 15 residues. Germline-derived CDR1 and CDR2 are LNHDA and SQIVND (reference sequence). The ends lost 0 bases at V and 7 bases at J; junction bases unmatched: 6. CDR3 loop: CASSIEPGGRQPQHF. The CDR3 region has the DNA TGTGCCAGTAGTATAGAACCAGGGGGACGACAGCCCCAGCATTTT.

The chain combines TRBV3-1 (or the pseudogene TRBV3-2) with TRBJ1-4; D ambiguous. V was pared by 3 bases and J by 7 bases, with 15 bases between. The CDR3 is 15 residues long. From germline, CDR1 is LGHDT and CDR2 YNNKEL (reference sequence). Here the CDR3 DNA reads TGTGCCAGCAGCCAGCGACCCTTGGGGAGTGAAAAACTGTTTTTT. The encoded protein is CASSQRPLGSEKLFF.

The genes are TRBV7-8 and TRBJ2-3; D unresolved. Germline CDR1 is SGHVS and CDR2 is FQNEAQ. This CDR3 is built from 13 residues. V lost 4 bases to trimming and J lost 2 bases, with 7 bases between them. The CDR3 bases are TGTGCCAGCAGCTCTCAGATCACAGATACGCAGTATTTT. Translating it yields CASSSQITDTQYF. Variable domain in full (rest from reference TRBV7-8 and TRBJ2-3): GAGVSQSPRYKVAKRGQDVALRCDPISGHVSLFWYQQALGQGPEFLTYFQNEAQLDKSGLPSDRFFAERPEGSVSTLKIQRTQQEDSAVYLCASSSQITDTQYFGPGTRLTVL.

This chain uses TRBV6-5 with TRBJ1-2; 9 positions match TRBD1. CDR1 MNHEY and CDR2 SVGAGI come from the germline V gene. With V trimmed by 4 bases and J by 4 bases, 1 base remained unmatched. The CDR3 length is 13 residues. CDR3 sequence: CASSLDRGYGYTF. CDR3 nucleotides: TGTGCCAGCAGTTTGGACAGGGGCTATGGCTACACCTTC.

This sequence joins TRBV5-1 and TRBJ1-2, with 7 bases that match TRBD1. This CDR3 is built from 15 residues. V was clipped by 3 bases and J by 7 bases; unmatched bases: 12. CDR1 and CDR2 from the germline V gene are SGHRS and YFSETQ. The CDR3 nucleotides read TGCGCCAGCAGCTGGAATCCGGGACAGCCTGGTGGCTACACCTTC. Protein sequence: CASSWNPGQPGGYTF. The entire variable domain, with the rest obtained from reference TRBV5-1 and TRBJ1-2, is as follows: KAGVTQTPRYLIKTRGQQVTLSCSPISGHRSVSWYQQTPGQGLQFLFEYFSETQRNKGNFPGRFSGRQFSNSRSEMNVSTLELGDSALYLCASSWNPGQPGGYTFGSGTRLTVV.

The rearrangement links TRBV3-1 (or the pseudogene TRBV3-2) to TRBJ2-4, with D perhaps matching TRBD2 (6 bases). CDR3 length: 13 residues. Trimming shortened V by 1 base and J by 12 bases, and 13 bases separated the two germline ends. Germline V gene sequence: CDR1 LGHDT, CDR2 YNNKEL (reference sequence). Here the CDR3 DNA reads TGTGCCAGCAGCCAAGTGCGGGGATCGTCTCAGTACTTC. It encodes CASSQVRGSSQYF.

The chain combines TRBV7-6 with TRBJ2-3, with 7 positions matching TRBD2. J was trimmed by 1 base and V by 1 base; bases with no gene match: 8. The V gene's germline CDR1 is SGHVS and CDR2 FNYEAQ. CDR3 size: 17 residues. The CDR3 DNA reads as TGTGCCAGCAGCTTAGAAGTAGGCGGGAGTGGCACAGATACGCAGTATTTT. Translating it yields CASSLEVGGSGTDTQYF.

The chain couples TRBV10-3 to TRBJ1-2; maybe TRBD1 (6 bases). This CDR3 comprises 19 residues. V was pared by 4 bases and J by 0 bases, with 24 bases between. Germline values: CDR1 ENHRY, CDR2 SYGVKD. DNA of the CDR3: TGTGCCATCAGTGCCCATATTGACAGGAGCCGAACTACTAACTATGGCTACACCTTC. Its translation is CAISAHIDRSRTTNYGYTF.

The rearrangement uses TRBV9 and TRBJ2-2, with 7 positions matching TRBD2. This CDR3 contains 16 residues. Germline lookup yields CDR1 SGDLS and CDR2 YYNGEE. After removal of 2 bases from V and 2 bases from J, the junction contained 6 bases not matched to a gene. DNA of the CDR3: TGTGCCAGCAGCGTGGGGGGGATAACTAACACCGGGGAGCTGTTTTTT. This encodes CASSVGGITNTGELFF. The whole variable domain, filled in from reference TRBV9 and TRBJ2-2, reads DSGVTQTPKHLITATGQRVTLRCSPRSGDLSVYWYQQSLDQGLQFLIQYYNGEERAKGNILERFSAQQFPDLHSELNLSSLELGDSALYFCASSVGGITNTGELFFGEGSRLTVL.

This chain joins TRBV18 and TRBJ2-1, with a tentative D call TRBD2 (5 bases). This CDR3 region has 16 residues. The V and J ends lost 3 bases and 0 bases respectively, with 12 bases between them. Germline V CDR1 and CDR2: KGHSH, LQKENI. The CDR3 DNA reads TGTGCCAGCTCACCGGGAGTGGGAAGCTCCTACAATGAGCAGTTCTTC. Its translation is CASSPGVGSSYNEQFF.

V usage is TRBV19 and J usage is TRBJ1-5, with TRBD1 matching over 8 bases. V shed 4 bases and J 6 bases; nucleotides not matched to a gene: 5. CDR1 LNHDA and CDR2 SQIVND come from the germline V gene (reference sequence). The CDR3 is 14 amino acids. DNA for the CDR3: TGTGCCAGTAGTACCAGGGGGCTGGGTCAGCCCCAGCATTTT. It encodes CASSTRGLGQPQHF.

The chain joins TRBV7-8 to TRBJ1-6; possible D gene TRBD1, 5 bases. Germline values: CDR1 SGHVS, CDR2 FQNEAQ. Trimming shortened V by 7 bases and J by 9 bases, and 19 bases separated the two germline ends. The CDR3 totals 15 residues. The CDR3 spells CASIIAGGISSPLHF. The CDR3 bases are TGTGCCAGCATCATCGCGGGGGGGATTTCTTCACCCCTCCACTTT.

CDR3 in amino acids: CSVEDPRTSGDNYEQYF. As DNA, the CDR3 is TGCAGCGTTGAAGATCCGAGGACTAGCGGGGACAACTACGAGCAGTACTTC. This rearrangement joins TRBV29-1 to TRBJ2-7; 12 positions agree with TRBD2. V lost 0 bases and J lost 3; bases outside the gene matches: 9. There are 17 residues in the CDR3. Germline loops: CDR1 SQVTM, CDR2 ANQGSEA.

The chain couples TRBV29-1 to TRBJ2-7; 8 bases match TRBD1. The CDR3 runs to 13 residues. V lost 3 bases, J lost 3 bases, and 4 bases stayed unmatched. Looked up from germline, CDR1 is SQVTM and CDR2 is ANQGSEA. CDR3 DNA sequence: TGCAGCGTTGACTACGGACAGGGCTACGAGCAGTACTTC. The encoded protein is CSVDYGQGYEQYF.

The chain recombines TRBV19 with TRBJ1-5; 9 bases agree with TRBD1. V lost 11 bases and J lost 4; bases outside the gene matches: 9. Germline V lookup: CDR1 LNHDA, CDR2 SQIVND (reference sequence). The CDR3 is 14 residues long. CDR3: CAGIQGASNQPQHF. CDR3 DNA: TGTGCCGGGATACAGGGGGCGTCAAATCAGCCCCAGCATTTT.

The V and J genes are TRBV12-5 and TRBJ2-7; D might be TRBD1 (6 bases). V gave up 5 bases and J gave up 2 bases, with 13 bases separating them. The germline V gene has CDR1 LGHNT and CDR2 FRNRAP. This CDR3 contains 14 residues. CDR3 in DNA: TGTGCTAGTGGTGCGCTTGGGGGCCCCTACGAGCAGTACTTC. Amino acid sequence: CASGALGGPYEQYF.

The chain recombines TRBV5-1 with TRBJ2-2, with D perhaps TRBD1 (6 bases). Looked up from germline, CDR1 is SGHRS and CDR2 is YFSETQ. Trimming took off 5 bases at V and 5 bases at J, with 10 bases between the two ends. The CDR3 has 13 residues. CDR3 protein: CASRTGPTGELFF. For the CDR3, the DNA is TGCGCCAGCAGAACAGGGCCGACCGGGGAGCTGTTTTTT.

The chain uses TRBV19 and TRBJ2-3; D is possibly TRBD1 (5 bases). Trimming cost V 5 bases and J 11 bases, with 17 bases left between them. The germline CDR1 and CDR2 sequences are LNHDA and SQIVND (reference sequence). The CDR3 contains 13 residues. The CDR3 coding sequence is TGTGCCAGTAGTGCCCAGGGCGGTACCGGGCAGTATTTT. This gives the protein CASSAQGGTGQYF.

The chain carries TRBV19 and TRBJ1-3; D gene ambiguous. The CDR3 sequence is 15 residues long. Trimming cost V 5 bases and J 0 bases, with 11 bases left between them. Germline V gene sequence: CDR1 LNHDA, CDR2 SQIVND (reference sequence). The CDR3 nucleotides are TGTGCCAGTAGTGGTGACTTACTCTCTGGAAACACCATATATTTT. This translates into CASSGDLLSGNTIYF.

This clone was picked up a small number of times. The CDR3 nucleotides read TGTGCCAGCAGCCAAACAGGGAGCGAAAAACTGTTTTTT. Translated: CASSQTGSEKLFF. The chain carries TRBV11-3 and TRBJ1-4; D might be TRBD1 (6 bases). Germline loops: CDR1 SGHNT, CDR2 YENEEA. V shed 5 bases and J shed 8 bases, with 12 bases lying between them. The CDR3 consists of 13 residues.

The genes are TRBV7-2 and TRBJ1-5, with D possibly TRBD1 on 6 matching bases. This CDR3 is 16 amino acids long. V was trimmed by 3 bases and J by 2 bases, leaving 14 bases between them. Germline V gene lookup returns CDR1 SGHTA and CDR2 FQGNSA. The chain's CDR3 is CASSFRGSGGNQPQHF. The CDR3 DNA sequence: TGTGCCAGCAGCTTCAGGGGCTCCGGGGGCAATCAGCCCCAGCATTTT.

This sequence joins TRBV28 and TRBJ1-4; 9 positions agree with TRBD1. This CDR3 comprises 16 residues. The J segment lost 8 bases and the V segment lost 4 bases, leaving 11 bases of the junction unmatched. Germline loops: CDR1 MDHEN, CDR2 SYDVKM. This chain's CDR3 is CASSSVRTGAGEKLFF. CDR3 nucleotide sequence: TGTGCCAGCAGTTCCGTCAGGACAGGGGCAGGGGAAAAACTGTTTTTT.